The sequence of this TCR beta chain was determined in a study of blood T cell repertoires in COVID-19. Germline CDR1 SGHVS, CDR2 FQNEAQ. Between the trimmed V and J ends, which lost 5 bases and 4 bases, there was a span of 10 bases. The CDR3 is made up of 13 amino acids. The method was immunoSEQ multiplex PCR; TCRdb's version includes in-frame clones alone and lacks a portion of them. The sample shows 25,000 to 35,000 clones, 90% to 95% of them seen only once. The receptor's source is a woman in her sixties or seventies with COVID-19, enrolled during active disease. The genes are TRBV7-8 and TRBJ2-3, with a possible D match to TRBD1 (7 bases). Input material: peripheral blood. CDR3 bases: TGTGCCAGCAGCCCCAGGGGGGCAGATACGCAGTATTTT. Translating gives CASSPRGADTQYF. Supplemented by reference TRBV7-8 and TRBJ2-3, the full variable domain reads GAGVSQSPRYKVAKRGQDVALRCDPISGHVSLFWYQQALGQGPEFLTYFQNEAQLDKSGLPSDRFFAERPEGSVSTLKIQRTQQEDSAVYLCASSPRGADTQYFGPGTRLTVL.